This T cell receptor beta chain was captured in a study of blood T cell repertoires in COVID-19. Study summary: Acute-phase and convalescent COVID-19 samples originated in the United States, Italy and Spain.

Sequenced by immunoSEQ multiplex PCR; TCRdb stores in-frame clones only, minus some. The sample carries approximately 150,000 clones, around 90% recorded once. Germline CDR1 SGHAT, CDR2 FQNNGV. V lost 1 base and J lost 8, with 11 bases in between. The CDR3 length is 14 residues. In this sample, this clone turned up once. The genes are TRBV11-2 and TRBJ1-4; possible D gene TRBD1, 5 bases. Sequences were obtained from PBMCs or T cells enriched from blood (not recorded which). The clonotype was recovered from a woman aged 40 to 55 who had been exposed to COVID-19. The CDR3 loop is CASSLVGRAEKLFF. The CDR3, as DNA: TGTGCCAGCAGCTTAGTCGGCAGGGCCGAAAAACTGTTTTTT.